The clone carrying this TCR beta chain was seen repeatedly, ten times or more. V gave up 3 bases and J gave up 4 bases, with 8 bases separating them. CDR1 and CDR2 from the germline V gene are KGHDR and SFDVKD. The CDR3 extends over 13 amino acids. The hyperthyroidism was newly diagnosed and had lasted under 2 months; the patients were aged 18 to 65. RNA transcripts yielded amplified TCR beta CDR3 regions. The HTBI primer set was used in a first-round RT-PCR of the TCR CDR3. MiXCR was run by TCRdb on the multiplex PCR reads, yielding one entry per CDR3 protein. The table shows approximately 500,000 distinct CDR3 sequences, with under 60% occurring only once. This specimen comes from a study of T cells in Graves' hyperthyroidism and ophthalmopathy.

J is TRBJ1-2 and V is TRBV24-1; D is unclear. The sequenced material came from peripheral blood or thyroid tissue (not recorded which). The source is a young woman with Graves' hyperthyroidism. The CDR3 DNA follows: TGTGCCACCAGTGATCGGACGGTCTATGGCTACACCTTC. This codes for CATSDRTVYGYTF.